What follows are 9 T cell receptor beta chains derived from one specimen sequenced in a study of T cell repertoires in cytomegalovirus infection. Antigens of these TCRs are unknown. TCRdb called the reads again in MiXCR, with one record for every CDR3 protein. The sample carries 450,000 to 550,000 distinct CDR3 sequences, about 44% recorded once. The sequences come from cultured PBMCs, collected from culture after CMV antigen stimulation. The receptor source for this set is a human donor in good health (CMV status not recorded). Some clones in this sample may be carry-over from other donors' samples.

This clonotype appeared a few times. The gene calls are TRBV6-5 and TRBJ2-5, with D perhaps matching TRBD1 (6 bases). V lost 2 bases and J lost 3, with 10 bases in between. Germline V CDR1 and CDR2: MNHEY, SVGAGI. The CDR3 is 14 residues long. For the CDR3, the DNA is TGTGCCAGCAGTTACACAGGGCAGGAAGAGACCCAGTACTTC. It yields the protein CASSYTGQEETQYF.

This chain joins TRBV12-5 and TRBJ2-2, with TRBD1 matching 8 bases. Germline CDR1 is LGHNT and CDR2 is FRNRAP. Losses at the gene ends were 1 base for V and 3 bases for J; bases not matched to a gene: 10. The CDR3 loop spans 18 amino acids. Here the CDR3 DNA reads TGTGCTAGTGGTTTGGCCGCCCTTGGACAGGGTCACACCGGGGAGCTGTTTTTT. Amino acid sequence: CASGLAALGQGHTGELFF.

This clonotype was observed a handful of times. The V call is TRBV7-8, the J call TRBJ2-2; TRBD1 matches 9 bases. CDR1 and CDR2 from the germline V gene are SGHVS and FQNEAQ. CDR3 length: 15 residues. The V and J ends lost 6 bases and 5 bases, in that order; junction bases with no gene match: 7. In DNA form, the CDR3 reads TGTGCCAGCAGTCTCCGGGACAGGGAGACCGGGGAGCTGTTTTTT. It translates to CASSLRDRETGELFF.

The genes are TRBV19 and TRBJ2-3, with 13 bases identical to TRBD2. The germline V gene encodes CDR1 LNHDA and CDR2 SQIVND (reference sequence). The CDR3 sequence is 16 residues long. Germline trimming cut 3 bases from V and 6 bases from J; bases unmatched to any gene: 6. CDR3 in amino acids: CASSITSGRAKDTQYF. The CDR3 nucleotides are TGTGCCAGTAGTATCACTAGCGGGAGGGCCAAGGATACGCAGTATTTT.

This clonotype was recorded only once. J is TRBJ1-2 and V is TRBV20-1, with D perhaps matching TRBD1 (5 bases). The CDR3 has 18 amino acids. V lost 1 base, J lost 4 bases, and 25 bases lay in between. Germline CDR1 and CDR2: DFQATT and SNEGSKA (reference sequence). CDR3 in amino acids: CSARGQVDSSSWIYGYTF. For the CDR3, the DNA is TGCAGTGCTAGAGGTCAGGTAGACAGCAGCTCTTGGATCTATGGCTACACCTTC.

The rearrangement links TRBV7-8 to TRBJ1-1, with D uncertain. This CDR3 is 14 amino acids long. Looked up from germline, CDR1 is SGHVS and CDR2 is FQNEAQ. With 1 base removed from V and 3 bases from J, the gap between germline ends came to 9 bases. CDR3 sequence (DNA): TGTGCCAGCAGCTTAGAGCTCCGATACACTGAAGCTTTCTTT. Protein product: CASSLELRYTEAFF. Using reference TRBV7-8 and TRBJ1-1 for the parts outside the CDR3, the full variable domain is GAGVSQSPRYKVAKRGQDVALRCDPISGHVSLFWYQQALGQGPEFLTYFQNEAQLDKSGLPSDRFFAERPEGSVSTLKIQRTQQEDSAVYLCASSLELRYTEAFFGQGTRLTVV.

This clonotype turned up a few times. This chain uses TRBV5-4 with TRBJ2-1; perhaps TRBD2 as D (5 bases). Trimming took 0 bases from V and 9 from J, leaving 13 bases between them. This CDR3 is 14 amino acids long. Germline V gives CDR1 SGHNT, CDR2 YYREEE (reference sequence). The CDR3 region has the DNA TGTGCCAGCAGCTTGGACGGGGTTCGGGGTGAGCAGTTCTTC. Encoded protein: CASSLDGVRGEQFF. The variable domain in full, with the rest retrieved from reference TRBV5-4 and TRBJ2-1, is ETGVTQSPTHLIKTRGQQVTLRCSSQSGHNTVSWYQQALGQGPQFIFQYYREEENGRGNFPPRFSGLQFPNYSSELNVNALELDDSALYLCASSLDGVRGEQFFGPGTRLTVL.

Only one count was recorded for this clonotype. The chain employs TRBV6-1 and TRBJ2-7, with D unresolved. Germline V gene sequence: CDR1 MNHNS, CDR2 SASEGT. V was clipped by 1 base and J by 0 bases, with 10 bases between them. CDR3 length: 15 residues. In DNA, the CDR3 is TGTGCCAGCAGTGAAGGGGCAGTCGGCTCCTACGAGCAGTACTTC. This encodes CASSEGAVGSYEQYF.

V and J are TRBV5-6 and TRBJ2-2; 8 positions match TRBD2. The V gene end was trimmed by 3 bases and the J gene end by 7 bases; junction bases not matched to a gene: 11. This CDR3 contains 16 residues. The germline gives CDR1 SGHDT, CDR2 YYEEEE. The CDR3 DNA sequence: TGTGCCAGCAGCTCCCTTAGCGGGGTCATGAACGGGGAGCTGTTTTTT. Translating it yields CASSSLSGVMNGELFF. The full variable domain, rest sourced from reference TRBV5-6 and TRBJ2-2, is DAGVTQSPTHLIKTRGQQVTLRCSPKSGHDTVSWYQQALGQGPQFIFQYYEEEERQRGNFPDRFSGHQFPNYSSELNVNALLLGDSALYLCASSSLSGVMNGELFFGEGSRLTVL.